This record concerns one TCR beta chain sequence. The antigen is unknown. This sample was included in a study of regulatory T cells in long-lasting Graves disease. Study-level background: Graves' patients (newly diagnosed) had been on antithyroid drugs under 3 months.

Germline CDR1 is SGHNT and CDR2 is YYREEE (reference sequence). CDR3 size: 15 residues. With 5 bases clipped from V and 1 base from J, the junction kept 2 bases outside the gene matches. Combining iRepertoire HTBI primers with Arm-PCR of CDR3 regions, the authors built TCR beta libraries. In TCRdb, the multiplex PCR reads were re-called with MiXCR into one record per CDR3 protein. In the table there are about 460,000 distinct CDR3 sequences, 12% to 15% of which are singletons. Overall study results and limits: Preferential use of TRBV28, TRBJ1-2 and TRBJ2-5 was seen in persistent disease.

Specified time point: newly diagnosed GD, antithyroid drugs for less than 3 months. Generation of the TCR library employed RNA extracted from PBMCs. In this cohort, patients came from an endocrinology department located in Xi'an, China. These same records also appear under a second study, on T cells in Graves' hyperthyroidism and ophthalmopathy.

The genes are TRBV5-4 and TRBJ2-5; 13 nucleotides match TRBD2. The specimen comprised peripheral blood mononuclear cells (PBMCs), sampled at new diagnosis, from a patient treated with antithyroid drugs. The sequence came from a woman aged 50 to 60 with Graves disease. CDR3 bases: TGTGCCAGCAGGACTAGCGGGAGGACCCAAGAGACCCAGTACTTC. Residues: CASRTSGRTQETQYF.